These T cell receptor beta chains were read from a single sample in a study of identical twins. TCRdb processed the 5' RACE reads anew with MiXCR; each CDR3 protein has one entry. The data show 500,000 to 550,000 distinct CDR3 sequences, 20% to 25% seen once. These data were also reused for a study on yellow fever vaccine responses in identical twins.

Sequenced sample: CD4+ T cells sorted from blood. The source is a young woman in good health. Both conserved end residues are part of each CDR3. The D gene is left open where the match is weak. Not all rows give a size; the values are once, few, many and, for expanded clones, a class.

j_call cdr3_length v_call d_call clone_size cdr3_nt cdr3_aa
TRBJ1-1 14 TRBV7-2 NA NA TGTGCCAGCAGCTTATTTGGGCTGAACACTGAAGCTTTCTTT CASSLFGLNTEAFF
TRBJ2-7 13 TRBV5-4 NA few TGTGCCAGCAGTTGGGACCCAACCTACGAGCAGTACTTC CASSWDPTYEQYF
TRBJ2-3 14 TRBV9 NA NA TGTGCCAGCAGCCCCCACGACCCTCGAGATACGCAGTATTTT CASSPHDPRDTQYF
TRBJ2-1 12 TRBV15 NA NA TGTGCCACCATGGGGAGGTACAATGAGCAGTTCTTC CATMGRYNEQFF
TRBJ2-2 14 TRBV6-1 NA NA TGTGCCAGCGCGGCAGCCCGTAACACCGGGGAGCTGTTTTTT CASAAARNTGELFF
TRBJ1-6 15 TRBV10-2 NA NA TGCGCCAGCAGTGAGGGGAGCTCCTATAATTCACCCCTCCACTTT CASSEGSSYNSPLHF
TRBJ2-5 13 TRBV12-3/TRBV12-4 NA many TGTGCCAGCAGAAAGAATGATGGAGAGACCCAGTACTTC CASRKNDGETQYF
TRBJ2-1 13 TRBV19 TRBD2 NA TGTGCCAGTAGTAAAGGACTAGCGGGGGAGCAGTTCTTC CASSKGLAGEQFF
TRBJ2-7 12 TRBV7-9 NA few TGTGCCAGCAGCTTACCACCTGGGGAGCAGTACTTC CASSLPPGEQYF
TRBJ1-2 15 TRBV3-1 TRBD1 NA TGTGCCAGCAGACAGTCCGGGACAGGGAGCTATGGCTACACCTTC CASRQSGTGSYGYTF
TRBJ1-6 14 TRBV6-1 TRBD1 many TGTGCCAGCAGTCGACAGGGGGGAAATTCACCCCTCCACTTT CASSRQGGNSPLHF
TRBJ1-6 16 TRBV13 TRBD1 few TGTGCCAGCAGCGCCCGGTTGGGACAGAGTAATTCACCCCTCCACTTT CASSARLGQSNSPLHF
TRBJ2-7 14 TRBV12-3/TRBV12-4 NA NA TGTGCCAGCAGTTTGGGTCGCGGCGTCCACGAGCAGTACTTC CASSLGRGVHEQYF
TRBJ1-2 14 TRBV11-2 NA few TGTGCCAGCAGCTCCACAAGGATCGGCAGCGGCTACACCTTC CASSSTRIGSGYTF
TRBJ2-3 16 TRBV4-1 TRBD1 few TGCGCCAGCAGCCAAGGGACAGGGGCTTCCACAGATACGCAGTATTTT CASSQGTGASTDTQYF
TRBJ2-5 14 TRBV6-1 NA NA TGTGCCAGCAGCCGGATTACGTCCCAAGAGACCCAGTACTTC CASSRITSQETQYF
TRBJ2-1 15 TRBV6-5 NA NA TGTGCCAGCAGTTACCTCGGCACGTCCTACAATGAGCAGTTCTTC CASSYLGTSYNEQFF
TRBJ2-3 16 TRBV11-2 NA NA TGTGCCAGCAGCTTAGTGAGGCGGGAACCCACAGATACGCAGTATTTT CASSLVRREPTDTQYF
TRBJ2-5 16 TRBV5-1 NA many TGCGCCAGCAGCTTGGGGGGCAGTATGAACCAAGAGACCCAGTACTTC CASSLGGSMNQETQYF
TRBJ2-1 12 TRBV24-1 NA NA TGTGCCACCAGTGATTTCCGGGGCTGGCAGTTCTTC CATSDFRGWQFF
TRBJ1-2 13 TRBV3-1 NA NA TGTGCCAGCAGCCACAATGACCGAGATGGCTACACCTTC CASSHNDRDGYTF
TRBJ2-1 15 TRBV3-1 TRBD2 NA TGTGCCAGCAGCCCGGGACTAGCAGTATACAATGAGCAGTTCTTC CASSPGLAVYNEQFF
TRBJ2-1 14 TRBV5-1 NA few TGCGCCAGCAGCTTGACCCAGGGCTACAATGAGCAGTTCTTC CASSLTQGYNEQFF
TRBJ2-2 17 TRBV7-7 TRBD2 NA TGTGCCAGCAGCTTTAGGTCTGGACTAGCGGCGAACGGGGAGCTGTTTTTT CASSFRSGLAANGELFF
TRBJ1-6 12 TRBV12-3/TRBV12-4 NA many TGTGCCAGCCGGAAGTCGGTTTCACCCCTCCACTTT CASRKSVSPLHF
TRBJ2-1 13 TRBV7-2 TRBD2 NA TGTGCCAGCAGCGTAAGCGGGGGGCGGGAGCAGTTCTTC CASSVSGGREQFF
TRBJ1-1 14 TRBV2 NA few TGTGCCAGCACGAGGGACGAAATGAACACTGAAGCTTTCTTT CASTRDEMNTEAFF
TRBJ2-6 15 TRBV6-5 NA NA TGTGCCAGCAGTTACGGGAGCTCTGGGGCCAACGTCCTGACTTTC CASSYGSSGANVLTF
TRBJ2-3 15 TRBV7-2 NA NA TGTGCCAGCAGCTTCCTTGCACTGCACACAGATACGCAGTATTTT CASSFLALHTDTQYF
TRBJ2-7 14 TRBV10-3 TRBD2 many TGTGCCATCAGTGAGCCCTTACTAGCGAGCGAGCAGTACTTC CAISEPLLASEQYF
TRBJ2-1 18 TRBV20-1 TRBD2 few TGCAGTGCTACTCAGGGACTAGCGGGGTCGAGCTCCTACAATGAGCAGTTCTTC CSATQGLAGSSSYNEQFF
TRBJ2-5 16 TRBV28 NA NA TGTGCCAGCAGTCCCCCCGAACCAAGTCGGAAAGAGACCCAGTACTTC CASSPPEPSRKETQYF
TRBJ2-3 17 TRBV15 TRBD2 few TGTGCCACCAGCAGAGATAGGTTGCGGGGGGGCCGAGATACGCAGTATTTT CATSRDRLRGGRDTQYF
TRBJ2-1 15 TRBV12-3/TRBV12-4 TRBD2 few TGTGCCAGCAGTTTGGCGGGGGGGAGCAGGAATGAGCAGTTCTTC CASSLAGGSRNEQFF
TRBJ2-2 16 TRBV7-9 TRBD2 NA TGTGCCAGCAGCTTATACGGCGGGAGTGACACCGGGGAGCTGTTTTTT CASSLYGGSDTGELFF
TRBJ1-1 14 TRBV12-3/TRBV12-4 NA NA TGTGCCAGCAGTTCGACGGACATTAACACTGAAGCTTTCTTT CASSSTDINTEAFF
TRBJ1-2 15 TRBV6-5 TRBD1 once TGTGCCAGCAGTAACCACCTGGACAGGGAGAATGGCTACACCTTC CASSNHLDRENGYTF
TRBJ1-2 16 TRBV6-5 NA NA TGTGCCAGCAGTTCTGGGGGACCCTTTGGGGTTTATGGCTACACCTTC CASSSGGPFGVYGYTF
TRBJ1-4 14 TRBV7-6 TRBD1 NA TGTGCCAGCAGCCTGACAGGGGATGGGGAAAAACTGTTTTTT CASSLTGDGEKLFF
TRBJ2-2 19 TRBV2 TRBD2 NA TGTGCCAGCAGTTTAGCGCTTAGGGGACTAAAGCCATCCACCGGGGAGCTGTTTTTT CASSLALRGLKPSTGELFF
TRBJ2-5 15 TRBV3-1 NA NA TGTGCCAGCAGCTTATATCAGGGGAATGAAGAGACCCAGTACTTC CASSLYQGNEETQYF
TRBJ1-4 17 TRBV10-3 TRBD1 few TGTGCCACCAAGTCCCCTGTCCAGGGACAGCACAATGAAAAACTGTTTTTT CATKSPVQGQHNEKLFF
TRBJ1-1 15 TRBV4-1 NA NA TGCGCCAGCAGCCAACCGGGGGCTCCCAACACTGAAGCTTTCTTT CASSQPGAPNTEAFF
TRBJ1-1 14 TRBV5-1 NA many TGCGCCAGCAGCTTGGTTGGGTCGAACACTGAAGCTTTCTTT CASSLVGSNTEAFF
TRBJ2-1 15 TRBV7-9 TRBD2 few TGTGCCAGCAGCCGTTCCGGGACTAAAGACAATGAGCAGTTCTTC CASSRSGTKDNEQFF
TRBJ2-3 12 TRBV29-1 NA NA TGCAGCGTTGCCCAGGGGACAGATACGCAGTATTTT CSVAQGTDTQYF
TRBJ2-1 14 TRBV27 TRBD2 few TGTGCCAGCGGCCGGGAGATAGCGGGGAATGAGCAGTTCTTC CASGREIAGNEQFF
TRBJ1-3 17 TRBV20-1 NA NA TGCAGTGCTAGAGATGGATCAGGGGCCGTCTCTGGAAACACCATATATTTT CSARDGSGAVSGNTIYF
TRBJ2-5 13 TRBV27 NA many TGTGCCAGCAGTCCAGCGCTACAAGAGACCCAGTACTTC CASSPALQETQYF
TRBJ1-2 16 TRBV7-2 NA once TGTGCCAGCAGCCTATTAGGGGGATTGACTTTCTATGGCTACACCTTC CASSLLGGLTFYGYTF